This TCR beta chain was found in a study of neurological immune-mediated disorders. TCRdb independently ran MiXCR on the 5' RACE reads; one entry per CDR3 protein. Of 55,000 to 75,000 distinct CDR3 sequences listed, about 2.5% are singletons. The length of the CDR3 is 19 residues. This clonotype has a count of ten or more. The TCR comes from a man aged 50-60 years with multiple sclerosis. The rearrangement joins TRBV21-1 to TRBJ2-1. TRBV21-1 is termed a pseudogene. What was sequenced was PBMCs. The CDR3 DNA follows: TGTGCCAGCAGCAAAGTTGAAGAATTCGGCAGGAGCTCCTACAATGAGCAGTTCTTC. This sequence encodes CASSKVEEFGRSSYNEQFF.